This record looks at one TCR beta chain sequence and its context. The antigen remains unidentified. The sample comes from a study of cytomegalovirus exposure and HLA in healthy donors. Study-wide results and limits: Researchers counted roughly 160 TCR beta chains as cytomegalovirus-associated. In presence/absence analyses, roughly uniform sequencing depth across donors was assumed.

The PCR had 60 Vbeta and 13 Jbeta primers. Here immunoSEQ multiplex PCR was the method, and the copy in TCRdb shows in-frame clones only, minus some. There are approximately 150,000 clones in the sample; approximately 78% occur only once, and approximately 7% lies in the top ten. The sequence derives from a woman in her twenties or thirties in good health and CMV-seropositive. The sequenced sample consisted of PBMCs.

The CDR3 protein is CASKETGENTEAFF. In DNA, the CDR3 is TGTGCCAGCAAGGAGACAGGAGAGAACACTGAAGCTTTCTTT. This rearrangement joins TRBV13 to TRBJ1-1; tentative D call: TRBD1 (6 bases). The CDR3 sequence is 14 residues long. CDR1 and CDR2 (germline): PRHDT, FYEKMQ (reference sequence). V lost 7 bases and J 1 base, leaving 13 bases between the germline ends.